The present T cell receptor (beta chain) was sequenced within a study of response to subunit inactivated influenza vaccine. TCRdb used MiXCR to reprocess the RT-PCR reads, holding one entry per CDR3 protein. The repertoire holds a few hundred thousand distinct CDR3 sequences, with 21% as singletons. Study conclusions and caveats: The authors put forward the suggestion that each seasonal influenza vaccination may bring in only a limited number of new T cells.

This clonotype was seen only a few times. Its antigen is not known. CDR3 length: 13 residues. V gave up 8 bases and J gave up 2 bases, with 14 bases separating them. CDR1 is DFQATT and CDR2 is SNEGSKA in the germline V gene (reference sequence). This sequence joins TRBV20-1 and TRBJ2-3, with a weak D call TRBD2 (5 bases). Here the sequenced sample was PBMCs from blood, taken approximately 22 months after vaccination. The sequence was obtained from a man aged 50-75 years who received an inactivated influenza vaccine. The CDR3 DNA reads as TGCAGTCCAGGACGAGCGGACACAGATACGCAGTATTTT. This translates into CSPGRADTDTQYF.